This T cell receptor beta chain was captured in a study of blood T cell repertoires in COVID-19. The wider study: The analysed material was cDNA or gDNA that came from T cells, B-cell-depleted T cells, or PBMCs.

Self-reported history from a screening survey and questionnaire set each donor's cohort. V was trimmed by 4 bases and J by 5 bases, leaving 13 bases between them. CDR3 size: 14 residues. Germline V lookup: CDR1 SGHVS, CDR2 FQNEAQ. Original processing notes: Counts of nucleated cells, estimated from reference gene primer amplification, were obtained. TCRdb's table, derived via immunoSEQ multiplex PCR, lists solely in-frame clones and lacks some. Clone size and V and J calls were adopted from that table, with D and trimming inferred from the DNA. Of approximately 230,000 clones listed, approximately 84% are singletons.

The rearrangement joins TRBV7-8 to TRBJ2-3; maybe TRBD2 (6 bases). Sample: PBMCs or T cells enriched from blood (not recorded which). The source of this sequence is a man aged 35 to 55 who had recovered from COVID-19. This chain's CDR3 is CASSYRHSGDTQYF. CDR3 nucleotide sequence: TGTGCCAGCAGCTACCGCCATAGCGGAGATACGCAGTATTTT.